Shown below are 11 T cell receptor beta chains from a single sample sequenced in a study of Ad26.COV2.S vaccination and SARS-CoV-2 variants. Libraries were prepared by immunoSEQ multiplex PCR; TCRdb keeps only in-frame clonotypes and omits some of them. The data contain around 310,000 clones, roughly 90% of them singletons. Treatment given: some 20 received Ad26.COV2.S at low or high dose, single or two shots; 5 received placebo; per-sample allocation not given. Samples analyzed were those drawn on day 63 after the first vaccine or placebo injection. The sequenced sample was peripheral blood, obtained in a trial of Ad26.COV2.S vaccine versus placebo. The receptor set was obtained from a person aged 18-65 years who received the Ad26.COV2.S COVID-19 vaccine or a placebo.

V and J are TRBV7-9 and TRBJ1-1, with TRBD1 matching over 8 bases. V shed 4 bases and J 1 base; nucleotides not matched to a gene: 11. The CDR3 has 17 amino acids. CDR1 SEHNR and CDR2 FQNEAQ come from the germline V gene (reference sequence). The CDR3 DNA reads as TGTGCCAGCAGCTCAGCCTATACAGGGGGAAAGAACACTGAAGCTTTCTTT. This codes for CASSSAYTGGKNTEAFF.

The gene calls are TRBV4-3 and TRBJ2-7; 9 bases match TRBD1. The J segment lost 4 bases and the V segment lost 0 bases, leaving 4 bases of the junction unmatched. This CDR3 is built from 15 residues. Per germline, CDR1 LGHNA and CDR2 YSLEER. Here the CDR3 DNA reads TGCGCCAGCAGCCAAGACCGGGACAGGGCTTACGAGCAGTACTTC. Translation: CASSQDRDRAYEQYF.

DNA for the CDR3: TGTGCCAGCAGTTACTCAAAATACGCACCCGGAGTAGGGAATGAGCAGTTCTTC. Protein product: CASSYSKYAPGVGNEQFF. The V call is TRBV6-2 or TRBV6-3, the J call TRBJ2-1; no firm D call. Germline V gives CDR1 MNHEY, CDR2 SVGEGT. V was clipped by 0 bases and J by 7 bases, with 22 bases between them. The length of the CDR3 is 18 residues.

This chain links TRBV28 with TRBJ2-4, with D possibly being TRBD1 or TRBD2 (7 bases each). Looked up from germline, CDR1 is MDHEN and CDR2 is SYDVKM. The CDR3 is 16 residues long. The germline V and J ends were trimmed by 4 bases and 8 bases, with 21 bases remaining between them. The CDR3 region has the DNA TGTGCCAGCAGTTCCAGGGGGGAGGGCGTACTTCACATTCAGTACTTC. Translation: CASSSRGEGVLHIQYF.

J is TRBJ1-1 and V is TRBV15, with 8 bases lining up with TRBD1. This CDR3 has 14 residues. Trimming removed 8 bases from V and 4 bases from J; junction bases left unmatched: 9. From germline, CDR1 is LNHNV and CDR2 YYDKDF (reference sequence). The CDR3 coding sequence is TGTGCCACCGGACAGGGAGGGTGGGGCACTGAAGCTTTCTTT. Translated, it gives CATGQGGWGTEAFF.

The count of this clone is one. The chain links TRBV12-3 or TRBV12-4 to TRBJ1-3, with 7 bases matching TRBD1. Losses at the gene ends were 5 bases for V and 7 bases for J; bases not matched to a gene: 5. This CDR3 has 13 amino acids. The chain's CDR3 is CASSPGQSNTIYF. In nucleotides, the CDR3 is TGTGCCAGCAGTCCGGGACAGTCGAACACCATATATTTT.

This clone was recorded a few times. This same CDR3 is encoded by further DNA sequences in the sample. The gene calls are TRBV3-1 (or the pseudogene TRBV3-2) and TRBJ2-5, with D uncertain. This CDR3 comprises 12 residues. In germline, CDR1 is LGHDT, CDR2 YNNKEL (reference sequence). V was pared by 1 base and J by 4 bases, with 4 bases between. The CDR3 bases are TGTGCCAGCAGCCAAGTTAGAGAGACCCAGTACTTC. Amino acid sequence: CASSQVRETQYF.

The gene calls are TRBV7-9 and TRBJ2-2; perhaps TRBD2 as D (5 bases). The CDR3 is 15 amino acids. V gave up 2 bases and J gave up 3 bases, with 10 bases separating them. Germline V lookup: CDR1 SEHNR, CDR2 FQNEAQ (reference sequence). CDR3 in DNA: TGTGCCAGCAGCTTAATTGCTAGCTACACCGGGGAGCTGTTTTTT. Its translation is CASSLIASYTGELFF.

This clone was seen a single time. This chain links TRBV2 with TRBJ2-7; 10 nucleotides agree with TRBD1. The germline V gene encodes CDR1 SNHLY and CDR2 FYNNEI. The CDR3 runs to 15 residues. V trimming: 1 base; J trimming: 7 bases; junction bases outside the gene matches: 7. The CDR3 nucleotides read TGTGCCAGCAGTGAAGTGGGGACAGGGGAATATGAGCAGTACTTC. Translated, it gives CASSEVGTGEYEQYF.

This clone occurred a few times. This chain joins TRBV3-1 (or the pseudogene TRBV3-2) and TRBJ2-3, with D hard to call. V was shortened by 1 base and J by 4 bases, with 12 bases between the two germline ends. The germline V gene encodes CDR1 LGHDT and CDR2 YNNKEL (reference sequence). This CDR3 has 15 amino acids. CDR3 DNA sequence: TGTGCCAGCAGCCAAGTGGTCGTTTTCCCAGATACGCAGTATTTT. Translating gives CASSQVVVFPDTQYF.

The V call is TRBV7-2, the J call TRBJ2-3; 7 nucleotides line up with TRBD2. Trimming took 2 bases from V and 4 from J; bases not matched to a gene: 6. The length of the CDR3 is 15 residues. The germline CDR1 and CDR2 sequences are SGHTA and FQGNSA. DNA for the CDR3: TGTGCCAGCAGCTTAAGCGGGGATGGCGCAGATACGCAGTATTTT. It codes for CASSLSGDGADTQYF.